The present T cell receptor beta chain was sequenced within a study of blood T cell repertoires in COVID-19. Study as a whole: From the United States, Italy and Spain came samples of acute and convalescent COVID-19. PBMCs, B-cell-depleted T cells, or T cells were the source of the cDNA or gDNA that made up the material.

Per the original data handling: Amplification with reference gene primers provided the estimates of nucleated cell counts. Using immunoSEQ multiplex PCR, the repertoire was profiled, and TCRdb retains in-frame clones only, with some absent. Clone size and the V and J calls come from that table; the DNA yielded D and trimming. The profile covers 140,000 or so clones, with around 79% appearing a single time and roughly 8.6% taken by the ten largest. This CDR3 is built from 15 residues. Trimming at V came to 5 bases and at J to 8 bases, leaving 8 bases not matched to a gene. Germline lookup yields CDR1 SGHVS and CDR2 FQNEAQ.

The sample taken for sequencing was peripheral blood. This clonotype originated in a man aged 45 to 65 with active or convalescent COVID-19. V and J are TRBV7-8 and TRBJ1-4, with TRBD1 matching 10 bases. The CDR3 spells CASSLGTGAGEKLFF. The DNA of the CDR3 is TGTGCCAGCAGCCTGGGGACAGGGGCAGGGGAAAAACTGTTTTTT.